This T cell receptor (beta chain) was identified during a study of shared clonotypes between healthy human individuals. Study results and limitations: Estimated richness was generally greater in naive than memory subsets.

This clone was picked up a small number of times. The antigen is unknown. V lost 4 bases and J 4 bases, leaving 17 bases between the germline ends. CDR3 length equals 16 residues. CDR1 and CDR2 (germline): SGHRS, YFSETQ. Using immunoSEQ multiplex PCR, the repertoire was profiled, and TCRdb retains in-frame clones only, with some absent. The top ten clones hold approximately 1.8% of a sample with roughly 680,000 clones, roughly two thirds of them seen once. The receptor was derived from a woman between 25 and 40 years old in good health. J is TRBJ1-4 and V is TRBV5-1; D might be TRBD1 (5 bases). Sequences were obtained from memory CD4+ T cells sorted from blood. Stated subset: CD45RA-negative fraction. The CDR3 here is CASSRQNLGNNEKLFF. The DNA for the CDR3 is TGCGCCAGCAGCCGACAGAACTTGGGGAATAATGAAAAACTGTTTTTT.